This TCR beta chain was sequenced during a study of T cells expressing NK-cell markers. About the research overall: Source material for TCR beta repertoires consisted of sorted CD3+CD56+NKG2C+, CD3+CD56+NKG2C- and CD3+CD56-NKG2C+ T cells. HCMV seropositivity characterized most of the eight sequenced donors, and seronegativity one. Whole-study results and caveats: The leading position in the CD3+CD56-NKG2C+ fraction of several donors also went to these clonotypes.

UMI-tagged 5'RACE template switching yielded the TCR beta cDNA. From the 5' RACE reads, TCRdb lists one entry per CDR3 protein and no DNA. Recorded for this sample: 550,000 or so distinct CDR3 sequences. As regards this clonotype: Its antigen remains unknown.

The CDR3 extends over 16 amino acids. Germline CDR1 is LGHNA and CDR2 is YNFKEQ. This clonotype was sampled from a man aged 18 to 35 in good health. The V and J genes are TRBV4-2 and TRBJ2-7. Sequenced sample: blood T cells: a sorted CD56 or NKG2C T cell subset, CD4+ or CD8+ T cells, or bulk PBMC T cells (not recorded which). The CDR3 loop is CASSQDGSLHSYEQYF.